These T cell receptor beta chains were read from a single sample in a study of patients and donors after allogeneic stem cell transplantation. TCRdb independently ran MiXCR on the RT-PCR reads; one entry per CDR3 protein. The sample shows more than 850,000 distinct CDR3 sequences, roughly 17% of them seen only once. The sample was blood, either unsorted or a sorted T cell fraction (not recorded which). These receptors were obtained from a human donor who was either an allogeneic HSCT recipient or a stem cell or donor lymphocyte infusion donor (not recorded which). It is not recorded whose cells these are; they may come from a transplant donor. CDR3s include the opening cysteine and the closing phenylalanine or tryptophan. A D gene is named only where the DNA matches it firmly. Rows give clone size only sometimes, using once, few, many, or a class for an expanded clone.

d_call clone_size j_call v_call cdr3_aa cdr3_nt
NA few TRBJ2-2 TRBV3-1 CASSHPGSNTGELFF TGTGCCAGCAGCCATCCTGGATCGAACACCGGGGAGCTGTTTTTT
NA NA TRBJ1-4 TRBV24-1 CATSGSSGGSNEKLFF TGTGCCACCAGTGGATCCTCAGGAGGGAGCAATGAAAAACTGTTTTTT
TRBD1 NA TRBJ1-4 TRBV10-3 CAISEVRTGASNEKLFF TGTGCCATCAGTGAGGTCCGGACAGGGGCCTCTAATGAAAAACTGTTTTTT
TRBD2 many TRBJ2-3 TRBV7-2 CASSLGSSGGDTQYF TGTGCCAGCAGCTTAGGATCTAGCGGGGGTGATACGCAGTATTTT
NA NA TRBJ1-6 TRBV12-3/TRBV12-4 CASSSGWNSPLHF TGTGCCAGCAGTTCAGGTTGGAATTCACCCCTCCACTTT
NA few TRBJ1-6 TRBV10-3 CAISEGGNNSPLHF TGTGCCATCAGTGAGGGTGGGAATAATTCACCCCTCCACTTT
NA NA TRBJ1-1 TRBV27 CASTNYREAFF TGTGCCAGCACAAACTACCGTGAAGCTTTCTTT
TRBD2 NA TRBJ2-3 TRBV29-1 CRVAPGLAGGADTQYF TGCAGAGTAGCGCCGGGACTAGCGGGAGGCGCAGATACGCAGTATTTT
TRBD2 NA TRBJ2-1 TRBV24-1 CATSDPPGTSGTSYNEQFF TGTGCCACCAGTGACCCCCCAGGGACTAGCGGGACCTCCTACAATGAGCAGTTCTTC
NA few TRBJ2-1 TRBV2 CASREPQNQGIMDEQFF TGTGCCAGCAGAGAACCTCAAAACCAGGGGATTATGGATGAGCAGTTCTTC
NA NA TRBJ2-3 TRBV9 CASSVALLLRGGTDTQYF TGTGCCAGCAGCGTAGCCCTCCTTTTGCGGGGAGGCACAGATACGCAGTATTTT
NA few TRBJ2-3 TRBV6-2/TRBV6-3 CASTLPAPAQYF TGTGCCAGCACCTTACCGGCCCCGGCGCAGTATTTT
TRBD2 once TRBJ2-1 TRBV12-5 CASDLSGRDRNEQFF TGTGCTAGTGACCTTAGCGGGAGGGACCGAAATGAGCAGTTCTTC
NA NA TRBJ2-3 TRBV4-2 CASSQGGSGPSSTDTQYF TGTGCCAGCAGCCAAGGGGGGAGCGGGCCCTCTAGCACAGATACGCAGTATTTT
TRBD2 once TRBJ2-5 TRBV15 CATSQRGAGVETQYF TGTGCCACCAGTCAGCGAGGAGCGGGGGTAGAGACCCAGTACTTC
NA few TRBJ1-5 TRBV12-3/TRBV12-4 CASRGLGGQPQHF TGTGCCAGCAGGGGTCTAGGCGGTCAGCCCCAGCATTTT
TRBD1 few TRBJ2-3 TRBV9 CASSVAPGQGLYF TGTGCCAGCAGCGTAGCGCCGGGACAGGGGCTGTATTTT
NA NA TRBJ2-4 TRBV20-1 CSARTSGGHKNIQYF TGCAGTGCTAGGACCTCGGGGGGACACAAAAACATTCAGTACTTC
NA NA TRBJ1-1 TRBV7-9 CASSRGNNTEAFF TGTGCCAGCAGCCGCGGGAATAACACTGAAGCTTTCTTT
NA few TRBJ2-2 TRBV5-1 CASSLQGLPGELFF TGCGCCAGCAGCTTACAGGGTCTACCCGGGGAGCTGTTTTTT
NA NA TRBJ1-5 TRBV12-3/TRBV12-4 CASTTSWGSNQPQHF TGTGCCAGCACCACCTCATGGGGTAGCAATCAGCCCCAGCATTTT
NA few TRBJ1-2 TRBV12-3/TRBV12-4 CASSKVGTLIPPNYGYTF TGTGCCAGCAGTAAAGTCGGGACTCTTATTCCCCCTAACTATGGCTACACCTTC
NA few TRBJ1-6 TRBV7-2 CASSGQYNSPLHF TGTGCCAGCAGCGGGCAGTATAATTCACCCCTCCACTTT
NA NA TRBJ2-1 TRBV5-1 CASSLAGQVRRNEQFF TGCGCCAGCAGCTTGGCCGGGCAGGTTCGTAGGAATGAGCAGTTCTTC
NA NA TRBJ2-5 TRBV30 CAWSVRRGLETQYF TGTGCCTGGAGTGTAAGGAGAGGACTAGAGACCCAGTACTTC
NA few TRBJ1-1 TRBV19 CASSIDPALSAFF TGTGCCAGTAGTATCGACCCCGCTCTATCAGCTTTCTTT
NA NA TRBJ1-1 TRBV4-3 CASSQLSTDTEAFF TGCGCCAGCAGCCAACTATCGACAGACACTGAAGCTTTCTTT
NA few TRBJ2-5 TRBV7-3 CASSPGASETQYF TGTGCCAGCAGCCCCGGGGCCAGCGAGACCCAGTACTTC
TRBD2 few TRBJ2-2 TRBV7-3 CASSLNGRALGTGELFF TGTGCCAGCAGCTTAAACGGGAGGGCCCTAGGCACCGGGGAGCTGTTTTTT
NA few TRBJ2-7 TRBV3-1 CASSQVLNSYEQYF TGTGCCAGCAGCCAAGTCCTTAACTCCTACGAGCAGTACTTC
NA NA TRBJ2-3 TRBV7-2 CASSLSRGASDTQYF TGTGCCAGCAGCTTAAGCCGGGGGGCCTCAGATACGCAGTATTTT
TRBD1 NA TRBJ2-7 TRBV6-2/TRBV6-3 CASSSQGVGHEQYF TGTGCCAGCAGTTCACAGGGGGTCGGCCACGAGCAGTACTTC
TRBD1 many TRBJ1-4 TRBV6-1 CASSVGQGALANEKLFF TGTGCCAGCAGTGTCGGACAGGGGGCGTTGGCTAATGAAAAACTGTTTTTT
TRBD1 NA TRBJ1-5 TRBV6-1 CASYPGQGNQPQHF TGTGCCAGCTATCCGGGACAGGGGAATCAGCCCCAGCATTTT
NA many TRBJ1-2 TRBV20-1 CSTVNREGGYGYTF TGCAGTACCGTGAACAGGGAGGGGGGCTATGGCTACACCTTC
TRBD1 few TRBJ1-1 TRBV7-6 CASSAGGENTEAFF TGTGCCAGCAGTGCAGGGGGGGAGAACACTGAAGCTTTCTTT